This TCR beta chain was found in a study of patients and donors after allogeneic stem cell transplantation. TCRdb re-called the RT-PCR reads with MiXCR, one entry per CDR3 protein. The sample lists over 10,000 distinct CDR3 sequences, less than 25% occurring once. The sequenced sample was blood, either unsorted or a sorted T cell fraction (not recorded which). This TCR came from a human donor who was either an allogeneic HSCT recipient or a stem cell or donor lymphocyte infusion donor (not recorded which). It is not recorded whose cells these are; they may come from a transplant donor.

Here the CDR3 reads CASSQTGNTEAFF. The CDR3 region has the DNA TGCGCCAGCAGCCAGACAGGGAACACTGAAGCTTTCTTT. This chain uses TRBV5-1 with TRBJ1-1, with D tentatively TRBD1 (6 bases). CDR1 and CDR2 (germline): SGHRS, YFSETQ. CDR3 size: 13 residues. Trimming removed 4 bases from V and 1 base from J, with 8 bases in between.